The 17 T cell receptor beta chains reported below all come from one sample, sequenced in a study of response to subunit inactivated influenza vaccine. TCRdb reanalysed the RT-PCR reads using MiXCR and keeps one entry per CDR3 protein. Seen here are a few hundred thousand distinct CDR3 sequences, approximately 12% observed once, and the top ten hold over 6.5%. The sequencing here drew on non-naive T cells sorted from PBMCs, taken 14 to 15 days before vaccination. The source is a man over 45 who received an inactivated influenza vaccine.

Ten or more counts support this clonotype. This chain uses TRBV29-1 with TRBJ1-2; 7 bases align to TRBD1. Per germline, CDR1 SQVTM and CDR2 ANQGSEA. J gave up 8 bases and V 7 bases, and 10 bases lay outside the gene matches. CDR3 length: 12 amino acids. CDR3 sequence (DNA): TGCAGCGCCCCAACAGGGGCAGTGGGCTACACCTTC. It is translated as CSAPTGAVGYTF. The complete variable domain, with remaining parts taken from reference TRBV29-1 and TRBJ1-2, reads SAVISQKPSRDICQRGTSLTIQCQVDSQVTMMFWYRQQPGQSLTLIATANQGSEATYESGFVIDKFPISRPNLTFSTLTVSNMSPEDSSIYLCSAPTGAVGYTFGSGTRLTVV.

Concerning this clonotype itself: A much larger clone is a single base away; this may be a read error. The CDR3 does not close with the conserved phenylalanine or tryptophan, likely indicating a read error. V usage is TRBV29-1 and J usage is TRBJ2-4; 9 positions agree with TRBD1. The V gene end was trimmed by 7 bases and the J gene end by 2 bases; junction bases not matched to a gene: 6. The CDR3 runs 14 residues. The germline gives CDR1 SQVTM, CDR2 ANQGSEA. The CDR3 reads CSAQTGGTKNIQYL. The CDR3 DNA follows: TGCAGCGCCCAGACAGGGGGAACCAAAAACATTCAGTACTTA.

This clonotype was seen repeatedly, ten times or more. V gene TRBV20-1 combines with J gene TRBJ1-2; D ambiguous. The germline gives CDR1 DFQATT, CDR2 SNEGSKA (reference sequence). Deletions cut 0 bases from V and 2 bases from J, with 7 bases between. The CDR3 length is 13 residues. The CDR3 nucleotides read TGCAGTGCTAGAGAAGGCAGCAACTATGGCTACACCTTC. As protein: CSAREGSNYGYTF.

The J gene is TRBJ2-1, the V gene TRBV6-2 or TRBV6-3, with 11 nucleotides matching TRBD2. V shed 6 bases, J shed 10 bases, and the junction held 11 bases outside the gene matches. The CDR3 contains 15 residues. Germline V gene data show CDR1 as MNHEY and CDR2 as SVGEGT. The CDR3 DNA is TGTGCCAGCAGACTCAGAGTAGCGGGGGGGGACGAGCAGTTCTTC. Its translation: CASRLRVAGGDEQFF.

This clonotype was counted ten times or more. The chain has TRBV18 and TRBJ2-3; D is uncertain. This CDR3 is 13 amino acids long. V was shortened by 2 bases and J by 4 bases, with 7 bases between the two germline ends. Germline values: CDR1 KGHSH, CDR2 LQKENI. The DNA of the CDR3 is TGTGCCAGCTCACCAAGGGCCGCAGATACGCAGTATTTT. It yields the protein CASSPRAADTQYF.

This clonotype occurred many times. This CDR3 reads CASSIGDEQFF. The CDR3 DNA is TGTGCCAGCAGCATCGGGGATGAGCAGTTCTTC. The chain carries TRBV9 and TRBJ2-1, with D possibly TRBD2 on 5 matching bases. CDR3 size: 11 residues. V dropped 4 bases and J dropped 8 bases, with 7 bases sitting between them. Germline V gene data show CDR1 as SGDLS and CDR2 as YYNGEE.

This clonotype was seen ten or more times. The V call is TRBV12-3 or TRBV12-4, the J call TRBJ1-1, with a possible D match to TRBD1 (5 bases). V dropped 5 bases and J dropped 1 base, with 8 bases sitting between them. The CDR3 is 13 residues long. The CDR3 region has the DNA TGTGCCAGCAGTCACGGGGGGAACACTGAAGCTTTCTTT. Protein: CASSHGGNTEAFF.

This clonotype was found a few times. The CDR3 nucleotides are TGCGCCAGCAGCCAAGAACTATACCCCGGACAGGGCTCCTACGAGCAGTACTTC. It encodes CASSQELYPGQGSYEQYF. The V gene is TRBV4-3, the J gene TRBJ2-7, with TRBD1 identical over 8 bases. Germline values: CDR1 LGHNA, CDR2 YSLEER. This CDR3 spans 18 amino acids. J gave up 0 bases and V 0 bases, and 10 bases lay outside the gene matches.

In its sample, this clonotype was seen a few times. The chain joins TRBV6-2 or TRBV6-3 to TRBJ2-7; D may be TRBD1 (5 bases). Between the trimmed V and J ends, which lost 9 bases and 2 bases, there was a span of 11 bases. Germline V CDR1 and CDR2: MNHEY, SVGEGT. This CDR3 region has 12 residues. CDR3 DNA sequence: TGTGCCAGGCCAAAGGGGCCCTACGAGCAGTACTTC. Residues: CARPKGPYEQYF.

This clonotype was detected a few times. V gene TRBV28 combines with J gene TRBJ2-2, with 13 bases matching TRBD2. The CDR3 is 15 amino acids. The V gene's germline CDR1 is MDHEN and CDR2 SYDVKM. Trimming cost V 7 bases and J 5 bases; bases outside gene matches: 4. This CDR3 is CASIRLAGGTGELFF. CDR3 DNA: TGTGCCAGCATCCGACTAGCGGGAGGTACCGGGGAGCTGTTTTTT. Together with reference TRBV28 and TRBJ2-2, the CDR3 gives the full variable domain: DVKVTQSSRYLVKRTGEKVFLECVQDMDHENMFWYRQDPGLGLRLIYFSYDVKMKEKGDIPEGYSVSREKKERFSLILESASTNQTSMYLCASIRLAGGTGELFFGEGSRLTVL.

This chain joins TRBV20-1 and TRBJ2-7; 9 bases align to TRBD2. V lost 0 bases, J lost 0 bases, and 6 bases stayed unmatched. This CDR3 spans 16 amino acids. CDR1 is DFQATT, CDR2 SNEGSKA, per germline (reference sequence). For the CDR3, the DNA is TGCAGTGCTAGAGATTTTAGCGGGAGCGTCTCCTACGAGCAGTACTTC. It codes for CSARDFSGSVSYEQYF.

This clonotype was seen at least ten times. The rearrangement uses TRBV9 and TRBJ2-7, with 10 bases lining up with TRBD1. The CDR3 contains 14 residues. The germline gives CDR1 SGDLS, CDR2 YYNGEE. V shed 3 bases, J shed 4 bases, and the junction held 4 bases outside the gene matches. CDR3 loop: CASSAGTGDYEQYF. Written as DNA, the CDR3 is TGTGCCAGCAGCGCCGGGACAGGGGATTACGAGCAGTACTTC.

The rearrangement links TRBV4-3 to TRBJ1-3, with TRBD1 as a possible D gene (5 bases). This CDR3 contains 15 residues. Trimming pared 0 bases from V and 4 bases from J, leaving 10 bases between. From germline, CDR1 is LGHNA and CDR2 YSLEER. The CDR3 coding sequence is TGCGCCAGCAGCCAAGATCACTACAGGGGAAACACCATATATTTT. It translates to CASSQDHYRGNTIYF.

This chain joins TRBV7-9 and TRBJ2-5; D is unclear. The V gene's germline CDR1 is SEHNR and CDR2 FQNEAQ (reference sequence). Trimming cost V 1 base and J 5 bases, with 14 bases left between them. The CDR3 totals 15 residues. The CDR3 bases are TGTGCCAGCAGCTTAGGTGCAGCCCCTGGGGAGACCCAGTACTTC. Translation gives CASSLGAAPGETQYF.

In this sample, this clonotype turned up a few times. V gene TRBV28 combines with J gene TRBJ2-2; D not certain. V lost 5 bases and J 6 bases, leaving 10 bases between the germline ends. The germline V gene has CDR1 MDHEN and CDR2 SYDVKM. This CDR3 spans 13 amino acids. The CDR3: CASSPDPAGELFF. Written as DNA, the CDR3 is TGTGCCAGCAGTCCGGACCCCGCCGGGGAGCTGTTTTTT. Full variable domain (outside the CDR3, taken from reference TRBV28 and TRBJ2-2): DVKVTQSSRYLVKRTGEKVFLECVQDMDHENMFWYRQDPGLGLRLIYFSYDVKMKEKGDIPEGYSVSREKKERFSLILESASTNQTSMYLCASSPDPAGELFFGEGSRLTVL.

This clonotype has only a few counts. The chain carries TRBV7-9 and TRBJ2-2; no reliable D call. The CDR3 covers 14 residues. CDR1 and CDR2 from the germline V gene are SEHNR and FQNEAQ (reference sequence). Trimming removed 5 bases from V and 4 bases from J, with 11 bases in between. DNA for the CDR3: TGTGCCAGCAGCCCCTACACGACCACCGGGGAGCTGTTTTTT. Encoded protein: CASSPYTTTGELFF.

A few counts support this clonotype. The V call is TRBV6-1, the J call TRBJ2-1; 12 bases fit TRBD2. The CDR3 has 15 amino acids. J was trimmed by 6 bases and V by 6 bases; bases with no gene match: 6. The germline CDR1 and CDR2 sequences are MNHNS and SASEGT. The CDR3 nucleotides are TGTGCCAGCAGGGACACTAGCGGGAGGTTCAATGAGCAGTTCTTC. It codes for CASRDTSGRFNEQFF.